These 17 T cell receptor beta chains originate from one sample sequenced in a study of blood T cell repertoires in COVID-19 (dated by TCRdb to 2018 to 2021). Library preparation was by the immunoSEQ multiplex PCR assay. Sourced from immuneACCESS, this table was stored by TCRdb with only in-frame sequences that have V and J called. A share of the clones is absent; for the studies checked, an unresolved V gene accounts for under half, and the remainder has no known explanation. Across this sample there are about 210,000 clones, with approximately 91% seen only once. The leading ten clones occupy roughly 0.7% of the sample. Sequenced material: peripheral blood. The receptor set was obtained from a man between 40 and 49 years old with acute or convalescent COVID-19.

The chain is built from TRBV4-2 and TRBJ1-5; 7 nucleotides line up with TRBD1. In germline, CDR1 is LGHNA, CDR2 YNFKEQ. The CDR3 covers 17 residues. Trimming cost V 0 bases and J 3 bases; bases outside gene matches: 8. The CDR3 sequence is CASSQDQGVYPNQPQHF. For the CDR3, the DNA is TGTGCCAGCAGCCAAGATCAGGGGGTTTACCCCAATCAGCCCCAGCATTTT.

In its sample, this clone was seen once. V usage is TRBV9 and J usage is TRBJ2-7; a possible D gene is TRBD1 (5 bases). V lost 0 bases and J lost 7, with 11 bases in between. There are 13 residues in the CDR3. CDR1 and CDR2 from the germline V gene are SGDLS and YYNGEE. CDR3 region: CASSVGPQVEQYF. CDR3 DNA: TGTGCCAGCAGCGTAGGCCCACAGGTGGAGCAGTACTTC.

The chain is built from TRBV24-1 and TRBJ2-1, with TRBD2 identical over 13 bases. Trimming cost V 2 bases and J 7 bases; bases outside gene matches: 7. The CDR3 runs to 17 residues. Germline V lookup: CDR1 KGHDR, CDR2 SFDVKD. CDR3 in amino acids: CATSDSGLAGDLNEQFF. The CDR3 coding sequence is TGTGCCACCAGTGATTCAGGACTAGCGGGAGATCTTAATGAGCAGTTCTTC.

This chain uses TRBV3-1 (or the pseudogene TRBV3-2) with TRBJ1-4; TRBD1 aligns across 10 bases. The V segment lost 0 bases and the J segment 6 bases; nucleotides outside the gene matches: 10. The CDR3 loop spans 18 amino acids. CDR1 is LGHDT and CDR2 is YNNKEL in the germline V gene (reference sequence). CDR3 sequence reads: CASSQERQGARFHEKLFF. CDR3 bases: TGTGCCAGCAGCCAAGAGAGACAGGGGGCCAGATTCCATGAAAAACTGTTTTTT.

The genes are TRBV10-3 and TRBJ1-6; 8 nucleotides match TRBD1. The germline gives CDR1 ENHRY, CDR2 SYGVKD. The CDR3 runs to 15 residues. The J segment lost 9 bases and the V segment lost 2 bases, leaving 6 bases of the junction unmatched. CDR3 DNA: TGTGCCATCAGTGAGGTGACAGGGGTGGGTTCACCCCTCCACTTT. Translation gives CAISEVTGVGSPLHF.

The rearrangement links TRBV29-1 to TRBJ2-7, with 8 bases fitting TRBD1. CDR1 is SQVTM, CDR2 ANQGSEA, per germline. The CDR3 has 16 residues. Trimming cost V 0 bases and J 4 bases; bases outside gene matches: 11. The CDR3 reads CSVEDLQGQGKYEQYF. CDR3 bases: TGCAGCGTTGAAGATCTTCAAGGACAGGGCAAGTACGAGCAGTACTTC.

This chain connects TRBV18 to TRBJ2-3; D remains ambiguous. Germline CDR1 KGHSH, CDR2 LQKENI. The CDR3 runs 15 residues. V was cut by 1 base and J by 6 bases, with 14 bases left in between. CDR3 sequence: CASSPRQRRSDTQYF. CDR3 sequence (DNA): TGTGCCAGCTCACCACGGCAGCGTAGGAGTGATACGCAGTATTTT.

The CDR3 here is CASSEVGRGPRQETQYF. The CDR3 region has the DNA TGTGCCAGCAGTGAAGTTGGGCGGGGACCCCGTCAAGAGACCCAGTACTTC. This chain uses TRBV6-1 with TRBJ2-5, with D possibly TRBD2 on 6 matching bases. V was shortened by 1 base and J by 2 bases, with 17 bases between the two germline ends. Germline assignment: CDR1 MNHNS and CDR2 SASEGT. This CDR3 comprises 17 residues.

The chain's CDR3 is CASSQVGEGSPLHF. For the CDR3, the DNA is TGTGCCAGCAGCCAAGTGGGGGAGGGCTCACCCCTCCACTTT. The chain links TRBV3-1 (or the pseudogene TRBV3-2) to TRBJ1-6, with a weak D call TRBD1 (5 bases). Germline loops: CDR1 LGHDT, CDR2 YNNKEL (reference sequence). V lost 1 base, J lost 10 bases, and 11 bases lay in between. The CDR3 runs 14 residues.

The V call is TRBV29-1, the J call TRBJ1-1; TRBD1 is a possible D gene (5 bases). V lost 4 bases to trimming and J lost 0 bases, with 18 bases between them. CDR1 is SQVTM, CDR2 ANQGSEA, per germline. The CDR3 contains 16 residues. Here the CDR3 DNA reads TGCAGCGTTGGGGGCTTTTCCTCTCCTATGAACACTGAAGCTTTCTTT. Translating gives CSVGGFSSPMNTEAFF.

The chain employs TRBV3-1 (or the pseudogene TRBV3-2) and TRBJ2-5; possibly TRBD1 for D (6 bases). The CDR3 covers 14 residues. The V end lost 4 bases, the J end lost 5 bases, and 14 bases lay between the germline ends. Germline values: CDR1 LGHDT, CDR2 YNNKEL (reference sequence). The CDR3 DNA is TGTGCCAGCAGCCCCTCCCCAAGGGGGGAGACCCAGTACTTC. Protein: CASSPSPRGETQYF.

The table lists this clone with a few counts. The same CDR3 also results from other DNA sequences found in this sample. This chain connects TRBV5-8 to TRBJ2-5; 7 bases agree with TRBD1. V lost 4 bases and J lost 1; bases outside the gene matches: 4. This CDR3 has 14 residues. CDR1 and CDR2 from the germline V gene are SGHTS and YDEGEE. CDR3 nucleotides: TGTGCCAGCAGCCCGGGACAGCTCCAAGAGACCCAGTACTTC. This translates into CASSPGQLQETQYF.

The V gene is TRBV30, the J gene TRBJ1-2; D not resolved. There are 16 residues in the CDR3. Trimming took off 0 bases at V and 4 bases at J, with 18 bases between the two ends. The germline CDR1 and CDR2 sequences are GTSNPN and SVGIG (reference sequence). DNA of the CDR3: TGTGCCTGGAGTGTAAATGAGCTCTACCCTAGCTATGGCTACACCTTC. Amino acid sequence: CAWSVNELYPSYGYTF.

This chain uses TRBV19 with TRBJ2-2; possibly TRBD2 for D (5 bases). The CDR3 consists of 11 residues. V lost 6 bases, J lost 6 bases, and 5 bases lay in between. In germline, CDR1 is LNHDA, CDR2 SQIVND (reference sequence). The CDR3 DNA reads as TGTGCCAGTAGGGACTCCGGGGAGCTGTTTTTT. This sequence encodes CASRDSGELFF.

V is TRBV7-2 and J is TRBJ2-7; 7 bases line up with TRBD2. V shed 5 bases, J shed 2 bases, and the junction held 9 bases outside the gene matches. Germline V gene data show CDR1 as SGHTA and CDR2 as FQGNSA. The CDR3 is 15 amino acids. The CDR3 DNA is TGTGCCAGCAGCGCCTCGGGGGGAGGGGCCTACGAGCAGTACTTC. The encoded protein is CASSASGGGAYEQYF.

This rearrangement joins TRBV5-1 to TRBJ1-1; 7 nucleotides line up with TRBD1. Trimming at V came to 4 bases and at J to 4 bases, leaving 7 bases not matched to a gene. Germline V gene sequence: CDR1 SGHRS, CDR2 YFSETQ. The CDR3 length is 14 residues. In nucleotides, the CDR3 is TGCGCCAGCAGCCCACTGACAGGGAGCACTGAAGCTTTCTTT. Its protein product is CASSPLTGSTEAFF.

The chain is built from TRBV7-2 and TRBJ2-2; 8 bases map to TRBD2. The CDR3 runs to 16 residues. The ends lost 1 base at V and 5 bases at J; junction bases unmatched: 6. Germline values: CDR1 SGHTA, CDR2 FQGNSA. CDR3 residues: CASSLVSAGVTGELFF. In DNA form, the CDR3 reads TGTGCCAGCAGCTTAGTGTCAGCGGGAGTAACCGGGGAGCTGTTTTTT.